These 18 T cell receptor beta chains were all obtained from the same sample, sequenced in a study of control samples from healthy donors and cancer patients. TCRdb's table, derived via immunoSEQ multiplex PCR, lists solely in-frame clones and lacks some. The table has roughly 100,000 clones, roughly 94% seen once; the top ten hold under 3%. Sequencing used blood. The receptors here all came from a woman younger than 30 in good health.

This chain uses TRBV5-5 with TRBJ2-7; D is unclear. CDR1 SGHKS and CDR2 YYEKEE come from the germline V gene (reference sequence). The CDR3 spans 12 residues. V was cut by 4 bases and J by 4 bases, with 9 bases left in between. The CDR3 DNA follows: TGTGCCAGCAGCCCTCGAACTTACGAGCAGTACTTC. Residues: CASSPRTYEQYF.

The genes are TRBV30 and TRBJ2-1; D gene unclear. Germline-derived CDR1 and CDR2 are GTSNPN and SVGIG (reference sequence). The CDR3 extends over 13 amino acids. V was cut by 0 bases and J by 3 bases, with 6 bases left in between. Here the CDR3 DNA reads TGTGCCTGGAGTGTACCAGACTACAATGAGCAGTTCTTC. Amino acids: CAWSVPDYNEQFF.

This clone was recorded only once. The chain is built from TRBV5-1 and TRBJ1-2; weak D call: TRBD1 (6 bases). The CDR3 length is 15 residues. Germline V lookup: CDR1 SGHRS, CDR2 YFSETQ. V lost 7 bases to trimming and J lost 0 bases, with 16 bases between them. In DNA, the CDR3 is TGCGCCAGCTGGGCGGGGGCCCCCTCTAACTATGGCTACACCTTC. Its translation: CASWAGAPSNYGYTF.

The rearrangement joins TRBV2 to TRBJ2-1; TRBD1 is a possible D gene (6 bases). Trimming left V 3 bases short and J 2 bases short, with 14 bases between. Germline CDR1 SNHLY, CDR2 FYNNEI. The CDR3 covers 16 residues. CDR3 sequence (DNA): TGTGCCAGCAGTGAGGGGGCTCGGCACACCTACAATGAGCAGTTCTTC. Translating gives CASSEGARHTYNEQFF.

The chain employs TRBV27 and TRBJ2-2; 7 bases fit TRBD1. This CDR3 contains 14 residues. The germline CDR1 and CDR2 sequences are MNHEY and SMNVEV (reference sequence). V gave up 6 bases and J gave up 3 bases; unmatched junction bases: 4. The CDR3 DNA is TGTGCCAGCAGACGGACAGGTGACACCGGGGAGCTGTTTTTT. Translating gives CASRRTGDTGELFF.

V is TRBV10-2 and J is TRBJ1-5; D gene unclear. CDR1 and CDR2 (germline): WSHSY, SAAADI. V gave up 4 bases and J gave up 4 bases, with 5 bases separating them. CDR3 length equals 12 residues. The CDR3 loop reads CASSAGNQPQHF. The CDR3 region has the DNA TGCGCCAGCAGTGCGGGGAATCAGCCCCAGCATTTT.

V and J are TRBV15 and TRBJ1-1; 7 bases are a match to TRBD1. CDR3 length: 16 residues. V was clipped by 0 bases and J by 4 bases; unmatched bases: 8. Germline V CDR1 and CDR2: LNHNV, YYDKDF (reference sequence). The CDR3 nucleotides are TGTGCCACCAGCAGAGATCGACAGGGCGCCCTCACTGAAGCTTTCTTT. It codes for CATSRDRQGALTEAFF.

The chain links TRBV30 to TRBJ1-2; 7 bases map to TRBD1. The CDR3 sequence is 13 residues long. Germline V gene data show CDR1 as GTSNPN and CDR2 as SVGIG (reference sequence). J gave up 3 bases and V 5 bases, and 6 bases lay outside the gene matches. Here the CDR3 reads CAWLTGSDYGYTF. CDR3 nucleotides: TGTGCCTGGCTGACAGGGTCGGACTATGGCTACACCTTC.

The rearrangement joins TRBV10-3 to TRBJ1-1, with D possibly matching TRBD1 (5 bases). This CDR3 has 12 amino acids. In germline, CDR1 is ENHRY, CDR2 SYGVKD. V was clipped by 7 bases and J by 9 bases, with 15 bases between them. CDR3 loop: CAIKDFGTKAFF. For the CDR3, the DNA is TGTGCCATCAAGGACTTCGGGACGAAAGCTTTCTTT.

In DNA form, the CDR3 reads TGTGCCAGCAGCTACTCCGGGACAGCAACTAATGAAAAACTGTTTTTT. Translated: CASSYSGTATNEKLFF. The chain uses TRBV7-9 and TRBJ1-4, with 7 nucleotides matching TRBD1. This CDR3 region has 16 residues. Germline CDR1 and CDR2: SEHNR and FQNEAQ (reference sequence). V lost 4 bases and J lost 0; bases outside the gene matches: 5.

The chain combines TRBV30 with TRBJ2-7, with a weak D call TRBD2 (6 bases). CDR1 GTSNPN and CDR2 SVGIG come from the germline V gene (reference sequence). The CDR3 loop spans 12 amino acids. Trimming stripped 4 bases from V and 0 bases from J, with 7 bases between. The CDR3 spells CAWTSASYEQYF. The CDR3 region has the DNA TGTGCCTGGACTAGCGCCTCCTACGAGCAGTACTTC.

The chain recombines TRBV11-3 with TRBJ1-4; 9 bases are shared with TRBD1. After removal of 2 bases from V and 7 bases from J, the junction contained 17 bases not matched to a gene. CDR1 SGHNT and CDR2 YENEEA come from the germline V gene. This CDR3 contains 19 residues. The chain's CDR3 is CASSLTTTVTGGIGEKLFF. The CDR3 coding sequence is TGTGCCAGCAGCTTAACCACCACTGTCACAGGGGGCATCGGTGAAAAACTGTTTTTT.

This CDR3 is CSASDRDHREQYF. CDR3 DNA sequence: TGCAGTGCTAGTGACAGGGACCATAGGGAGCAGTACTTC. V is TRBV20-1 and J is TRBJ2-7; 7 nucleotides agree with TRBD1. The ends lost 3 bases at V and 7 bases at J; junction bases unmatched: 9. CDR3 size: 13 residues. The germline gives CDR1 DFQATT, CDR2 SNEGSKA (reference sequence).

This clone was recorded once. CDR3 amino acids: CASSRGTSAQETQYF. The CDR3 DNA follows: TGCGCCAGCAGCCGAGGGACTAGCGCACAAGAGACCCAGTACTTC. The genes are TRBV5-1 and TRBJ2-5; the match to TRBD2 covers 10 bases. From germline, CDR1 is SGHRS and CDR2 YFSETQ. CDR3 length: 15 amino acids. The trim removed 4 bases at V and 2 bases at J, leaving 5 bases unmatched.

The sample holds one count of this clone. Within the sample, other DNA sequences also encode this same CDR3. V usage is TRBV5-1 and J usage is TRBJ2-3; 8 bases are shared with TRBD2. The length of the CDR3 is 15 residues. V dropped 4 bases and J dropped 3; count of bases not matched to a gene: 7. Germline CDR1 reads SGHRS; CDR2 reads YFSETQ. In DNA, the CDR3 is TGCGCCAGCAGCCACGGCGGGGGGTTAACAGATACGCAGTATTTT. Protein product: CASSHGGGLTDTQYF.

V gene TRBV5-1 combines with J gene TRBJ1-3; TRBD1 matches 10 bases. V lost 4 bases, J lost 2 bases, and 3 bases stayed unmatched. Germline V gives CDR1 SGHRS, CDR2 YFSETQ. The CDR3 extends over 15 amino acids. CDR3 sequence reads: CASSRDRGPGNTIYF. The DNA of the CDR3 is TGCGCCAGCAGCCGGGACAGGGGCCCTGGAAACACCATATATTTT. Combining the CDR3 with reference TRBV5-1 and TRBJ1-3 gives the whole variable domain KAGVTQTPRYLIKTRGQQVTLSCSPISGHRSVSWYQQTPGQGLQFLFEYFSETQRNKGNFPGRFSGRQFSNSRSEMNVSTLELGDSALYLCASSRDRGPGNTIYFGEGSWLTVV.

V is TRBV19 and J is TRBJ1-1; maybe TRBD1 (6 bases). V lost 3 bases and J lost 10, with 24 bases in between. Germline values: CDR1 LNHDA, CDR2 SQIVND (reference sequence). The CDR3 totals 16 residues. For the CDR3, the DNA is TGTGCCAGTAGTATCTTGGGAGGACAGACCTCTTCAGTAGCTTTCTTT. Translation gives CASSILGGQTSSVAFF.

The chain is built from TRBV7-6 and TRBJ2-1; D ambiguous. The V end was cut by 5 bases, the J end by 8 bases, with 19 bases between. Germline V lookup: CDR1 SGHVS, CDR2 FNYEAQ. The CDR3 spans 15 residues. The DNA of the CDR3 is TGTGCCAGCAGCCAATCTGGATCCCGGATAGATGAGCAGTTCTTC. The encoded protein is CASSQSGSRIDEQFF.